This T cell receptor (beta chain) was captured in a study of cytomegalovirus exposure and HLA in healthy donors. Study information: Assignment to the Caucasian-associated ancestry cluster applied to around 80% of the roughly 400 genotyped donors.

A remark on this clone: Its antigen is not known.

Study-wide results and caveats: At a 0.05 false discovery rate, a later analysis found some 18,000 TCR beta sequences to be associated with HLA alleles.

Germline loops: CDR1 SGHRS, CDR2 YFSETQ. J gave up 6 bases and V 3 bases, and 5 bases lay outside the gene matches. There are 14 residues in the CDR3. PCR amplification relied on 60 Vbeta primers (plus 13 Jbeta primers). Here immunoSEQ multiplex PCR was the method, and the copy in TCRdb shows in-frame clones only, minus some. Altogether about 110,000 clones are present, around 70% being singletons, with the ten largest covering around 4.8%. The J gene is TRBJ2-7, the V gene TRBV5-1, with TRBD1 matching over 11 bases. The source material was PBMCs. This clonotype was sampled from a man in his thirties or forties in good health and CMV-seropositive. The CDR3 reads CASSSDRGPREQYF. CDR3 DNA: TGCGCCAGCAGCTCGGACAGGGGGCCGCGCGAGCAGTACTTC.